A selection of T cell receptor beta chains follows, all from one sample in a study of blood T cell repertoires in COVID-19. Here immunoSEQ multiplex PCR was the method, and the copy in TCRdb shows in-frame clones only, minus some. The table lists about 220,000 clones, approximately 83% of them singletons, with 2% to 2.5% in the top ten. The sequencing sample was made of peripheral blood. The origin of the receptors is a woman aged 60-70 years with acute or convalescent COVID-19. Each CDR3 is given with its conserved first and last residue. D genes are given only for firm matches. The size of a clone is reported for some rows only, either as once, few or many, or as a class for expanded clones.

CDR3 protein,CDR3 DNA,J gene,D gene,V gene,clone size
CASSLLSADYEQYF,TGTGCCAGCAGTTTACTCTCGGCGGACTACGAGCAGTACTTC,TRBJ2-7,.,TRBV27,.
CASSFIGGWQYF,TGTGCCAGCAGTTTTATCGGGGGTTGGCAGTACTTC,TRBJ2-7,.,TRBV28,.
CASSLGGGSTDTQYF,TGCGCCAGCAGCTTGGGCGGGGGAAGCACAGATACGCAGTATTTT,TRBJ2-3,TRBD2,TRBV5-1,.
CASSPSPGTTNEQFF,TGTGCCAGCTCACCGTCACCGGGAACCACAAATGAGCAGTTCTTC,TRBJ2-1,.,TRBV18,.
CASSQSGSRGSYEQYF,TGCGCCAGCAGTCAATCGGGCTCACGGGGGTCCTACGAGCAGTACTTC,TRBJ2-7,.,TRBV23-1,.
CASSLAVGGGSNEKLFF,TGCGCCAGCAGCTTGGCCGTCGGGGGAGGCTCTAATGAAAAACTGTTTTTT,TRBJ1-4,.,TRBV5-1,few
CASSQGAHGELFF,TGTGCCAGCAGCCAAGGGGCCCACGGGGAGCTGTTTTTT,TRBJ2-2,.,TRBV3-1/TRBV3-2,.
CASSLLGVGYNEQFF,TGCGCCAGCAGCTTGCTGGGCGTAGGCTACAATGAGCAGTTCTTC,TRBJ2-1,.,TRBV5-1,.
CASSLAEWSYGYTF,TGTGCCAGCAGCTTGGCCGAGTGGAGCTATGGCTACACCTTC,TRBJ1-2,.,TRBV5-6,few
CASSQDSTPAGGAFF,TGTGCCAGCAGCCAAGATTCTACTCCTGCCGGAGGAGCTTTCTTT,TRBJ1-1,.,TRBV3-1/TRBV3-2,few
CASSVGTSGDKTGTQYF,TGTGCCAGCAGCGTGGGGACTAGCGGGGACAAAACGGGGACCCAGTACTTC,TRBJ2-5,TRBD2,TRBV9,.
CASGRTPNTEAFF,TGTGCCAGCGGCCGGACACCGAACACTGAAGCTTTCTTT,TRBJ1-1,.,TRBV6-5,.
CASSLYNTGELFF,TGTGCCAGCAGCCTATACAACACCGGGGAGCTGTTTTTT,TRBJ2-2,.,TRBV11-1,.
CASSQPDRASFF,TGTGCCAGCAGTCAACCGGACAGGGCGTCTTTCTTT,TRBJ1-1,TRBD1,TRBV6-1,.
CASSPKGFGGANTGELFF,TGTGCCAGCAGCCCAAAGGGGTTCGGGGGGGCGAACACCGGGGAGCTGTTTTTT,TRBJ2-2,TRBD2,TRBV6-2/TRBV6-3,.
CASTDRGLYGYTF,TGTGCCAGCACAGACAGGGGCCTCTATGGCTACACCTTC,TRBJ1-2,TRBD1,TRBV2,few
CAISEREPGVGTEAFF,TGTGCCATCAGTGAGCGCGAACCGGGAGTAGGCACTGAAGCTTTCTTT,TRBJ1-1,.,TRBV10-3,.
CASSGLVGGARTDTQYF,TGTGCCAGTAGTGGGTTGGTGGGGGGGGCCCGCACAGATACGCAGTATTTT,TRBJ2-3,.,TRBV19,.
CATSRAGDGRYTF,TGTGCCACCAGCAGAGCAGGGGACGGGCGCTACACCTTC,TRBJ1-2,.,TRBV15,.
CASSLGGAPYEQYF,TGTGCCAGCAGCCTCGGGGGGGCCCCCTACGAGCAGTACTTC,TRBJ2-7,TRBD2,TRBV4-2,.
CATRQGALSYEQYF,TGTGCCACCAGACAGGGTGCCCTCTCCTACGAGCAGTACTTC,TRBJ2-7,TRBD1,TRBV6-6,few
CASSSGLASLYNEQFF,TGTGCCAGCAGCTCAGGACTAGCGAGCCTCTACAATGAGCAGTTCTTC,TRBJ2-1,TRBD2,TRBV3-1/TRBV3-2,.
CASLARSSGNTIYF,TGTGCCAGCTTGGCCCGGAGCTCTGGAAACACCATATATTTT,TRBJ1-3,.,TRBV18,.
CARSLKSGGDEAFF,TGTGCCAGAAGTCTAAAATCAGGGGGCGATGAAGCTTTCTTT,TRBJ1-1,TRBD1,TRBV5-3,.
CASSLRTSGYNEQFF,TGTGCCAGCAGCCTAAGGACTAGCGGCTACAATGAGCAGTTCTTC,TRBJ2-1,TRBD2,TRBV11-2,.
CASSLSAGFVNEQFF,TGTGCCAGCAGCTTATCAGCGGGGTTCGTTAATGAGCAGTTCTTC,TRBJ2-1,TRBD2,TRBV11-2,once
CASSTDRALNQPQHF,TGTGCCAGCAGTACGGACAGGGCCCTTAATCAGCCCCAGCATTTT,TRBJ1-5,TRBD1,TRBV6-2/TRBV6-3,.
CASSSGDYSYNEQFF,TGCGCCAGCAGCTCCGGGGACTACTCCTACAATGAGCAGTTCTTC,TRBJ2-1,TRBD2,TRBV5-1,few
CASSELDKQPQHF,TGTGCCAGCAGTGAACTGGACAAGCAGCCCCAGCATTTT,TRBJ1-5,.,TRBV6-1,.
CASSYKGADTQYF,TGTGCCAGCAGTTATAAGGGGGCAGATACGCAGTATTTT,TRBJ2-3,.,TRBV27,.
CAWNPGENYGYTF,TGTGCCTGGAATCCAGGGGAAAACTATGGCTACACCTTC,TRBJ1-2,.,TRBV30,.
CSVGVGQKNYGYTF,TGCAGCGTAGGAGTGGGACAGAAGAACTATGGCTACACCTTC,TRBJ1-2,TRBD1,TRBV29-1,once
CASSLEEQFF,TGTGCCAGCAGCTTGGAGGAGCAGTTCTTC,TRBJ2-1,.,TRBV7-9,.
CASSLGGSYYEQYF,TGTGCCAGCAGCTTGGGAGGGTCCTACTACGAGCAGTACTTC,TRBJ2-7,.,TRBV5-6,.
CASSDAGSGDTEAFF,TGTGCCAGCAGCGATGCTGGGTCGGGAGACACTGAAGCTTTCTTT,TRBJ1-1,.,TRBV7-9,.
CASSPSIGQATYEQYF,TGTGCCAGCAGTCCATCGATAGGACAGGCAACCTACGAGCAGTACTTC,TRBJ2-7,TRBD1,TRBV27,.
CASSTGGLNQPQHF,TGTGCCAGCTCGACCGGCGGGCTGAATCAGCCCCAGCATTTT,TRBJ1-5,.,TRBV6-5,.
CASSLDGNLFGYTF,TGTGCCAGCAGCTTAGACGGGAACCTTTTTGGCTACACCTTC,TRBJ1-2,.,TRBV7-9,.
CASSSLGGATKQYF,TGTGCCAGCAGTTCCCTCGGGGGGGCTACAAAGCAGTACTTC,TRBJ2-7,TRBD2,TRBV27,once
CATSRVKGTGELFF,TGTGCCACCAGCAGAGTAAAGGGGACCGGGGAGCTGTTTTTT,TRBJ2-2,.,TRBV15,.
CASSYEGRDTQYF,TGTGCCAGCAGTTATGAGGGTAGAGATACGCAGTATTTT,TRBJ2-3,.,TRBV6-2/TRBV6-3,.
CASRLDRGSNQPQHF,TGTGCCAGCAGACTTGACAGGGGTAGCAATCAGCCCCAGCATTTT,TRBJ1-5,TRBD1,TRBV6-5,.
CASSRGQGGTGELFF,TGTGCCAGTAGCCGGGGACAGGGAGGTACCGGGGAGCTGTTTTTT,TRBJ2-2,TRBD1,TRBV19,.
CASSLLVGGTDTQYF,TGTGCCAGCAGCTTATTGGTCGGGGGCACAGATACGCAGTATTTT,TRBJ2-3,.,TRBV7-2,once
CASSRQGARYGYTF,TGTGCCAGCAGCCGCCAGGGCGCGCGCTATGGCTACACCTTC,TRBJ1-2,.,TRBV28,.
CASSNLRDRGRTKNIQYF,TGTGCCAGCAGCAACTTAAGGGACAGGGGGCGAACCAAAAACATTCAGTACTTC,TRBJ2-4,TRBD1,TRBV5-8,.
CASSKRQGAYEQYF,TGTGCCAGCAGTAAAAGACAGGGGGCATACGAGCAGTACTTC,TRBJ2-7,TRBD1,TRBV6-5,few
CASSVAPSGGPSGEQFF,TGTGCCAGCAGCGTAGCCCCAAGCGGGGGGCCGTCCGGGGAGCAGTTCTTC,TRBJ2-1,TRBD2,TRBV9,.
CASSLGSGVGMNTF,TGTGCCAGCAGCCTGGGGTCCGGGGTTGGGATGAACACCTTC,TRBJ1-2,.,TRBV7-9,.
CASSPGTGSGTEAFF,TGTGCCAGCTCACCAGGGACAGGGAGTGGCACTGAAGCTTTCTTT,TRBJ1-1,TRBD1,TRBV18,.
CASSSTSSGKTDTQYF,TGTGCCAGCAGTTCTACAAGTAGCGGGAAGACAGATACGCAGTATTTT,TRBJ2-3,TRBD2,TRBV4-2,many
CASSLYSLENTEAFF,TGTGCCAGCAGCTTGTATTCACTAGAGAACACTGAAGCTTTCTTT,TRBJ1-1,.,TRBV5-6,.
CASSLLPKWETQYF,TGTGCCAGCAGCCTATTGCCTAAATGGGAGACCCAGTACTTC,TRBJ2-5,.,TRBV3-1/TRBV3-2,.
CASSQDSGTTQYF,TGTGCCAGCAGCCAAGATTCGGGGACTACCCAGTACTTC,TRBJ2-5,.,TRBV3-1/TRBV3-2,.
CASSPDRGSPLHF,TGTGCCAGCTCACCAGACCGCGGCTCACCCCTCCACTTT,TRBJ1-6,.,TRBV18,.
CASNYGGRQTEAFF,TGTGCCAGCAACTACGGAGGGCGCCAGACTGAAGCTTTCTTT,TRBJ1-1,.,TRBV11-1,.
CAWSVLLGNTIYF,TGTGCCTGGAGTGTACTCCTAGGAAACACCATATATTTT,TRBJ1-3,.,TRBV30,.
CASGSSYNSPLHF,TGTGCCAGCGGCAGCTCCTATAATTCACCCCTCCACTTT,TRBJ1-6,.,TRBV3-1/TRBV3-2,.